The T cell receptor (beta chain) under discussion was sequenced for a study of T cells after yellow fever vaccination. MiXCR, applied by TCRdb to the 5' RACE reads, yields one record per CDR3 protein. The table shows some 500,000 distinct CDR3 sequences, with approximately 13% occurring only once. This clonotype was counted ten times or more. The V gene end was trimmed by 5 bases and the J gene end by 3 bases; junction bases not matched to a gene: 9. CDR1 is SGHTA, CDR2 FQGNSA, per germline. The CDR3 is 15 residues long. This sample comprised PBMCs, obtained on the day of the yellow fever booster vaccination. This rearrangement joins TRBV7-2 to TRBJ1-1; 7 positions agree with TRBD1. The TCR was taken from a man aged 25-40 years who received the YFV17D yellow fever vaccine. CDR3 nucleotide sequence: TGTGCCAGCAGCCCGGGGGGACAGAGATACACTGAAGCTTTCTTT. This gives the protein CASSPGGQRYTEAFF.